This TCR beta chain was sequenced during a study of identical twins. TCRdb ran MiXCR on the 5' RACE reads and lists one entry per CDR3 protein. The table lists about 240,000 distinct CDR3 sequences, more than 9.5% of them singletons, with about 3.9% in the top ten. The germline V gene has CDR1 SNHLY and CDR2 FYNNEI. V was clipped by 7 bases and J by 5 bases; unmatched bases: 6. The CDR3 covers 15 residues. These same data were also listed under a study on yellow fever vaccine responses in identical twins.

The rearrangement links TRBV2 to TRBJ2-3; 13 nucleotides agree with TRBD2. The sample taken for sequencing was memory (CD45RO+) T cells sorted from blood. The sequence derives from a woman aged 18-35 years in good health. The CDR3 spells CASNRGLAGRDTQYF. CDR3 DNA: TGTGCCAGCAATAGGGGACTAGCGGGGCGAGATACGCAGTATTTT.